Listed below are T cell receptor beta chains from one sample, sequenced in a study of T cells expressing NK-cell markers. Following a re-call of the 5' RACE reads, TCRdb has one entry per CDR3 protein and lacks DNA. The repertoire table contains hundreds of thousands of distinct CDR3 sequences. The specimen sequenced was blood T cells: a sorted CD56 or NKG2C T cell subset, CD4+ or CD8+ T cells, or bulk PBMC T cells (not recorded which). The source of these receptors is a woman aged 18 to 75 in good health. Each CDR3 is given with its conserved first and last residue.

length	J	V	CDR3
12	TRBJ1-1	TRBV29-1	CSVVSVNTEAFF
16	TRBJ2-1	TRBV6-5	CASSNPPSGRSDEQFF
13	TRBJ1-3	TRBV9	CASSVSRGNTIYF
13	TRBJ2-3	TRBV6-2/TRBV6-3	CASKGLGGATQYF
15	TRBJ1-6	TRBV20-1	CSAREAGTANSPLHF
15	TRBJ2-4	TRBV19	CASSPRTLAANIQYF
14	TRBJ1-2	TRBV6-2/TRBV6-3	CASSSYDSFYGYTF
12	TRBJ2-1	TRBV27	CAGTPGRDEQFF
14	TRBJ2-7	TRBV28	CASSYRTGAGEQYF
17	TRBJ2-2	TRBV6-4	CASSDSGLAGMSGELFF
14	TRBJ2-1	TRBV5-1	CASSLPGGRDEQFF
13	TRBJ1-1	TRBV20-1	CSAPTGVGTEAFF
16	TRBJ2-1	TRBV4-2	CASTPSGGASYNEQFF
15	TRBJ2-3	TRBV7-2	CASTRSGGALVTQYF
15	TRBJ1-6	TRBV7-8	CASSLGGPYNSPLHF
15	TRBJ2-5	TRBV24-1	CATSDGGTVRETQYF
13	TRBJ2-5	TRBV12-3/TRBV12-4	CASTRAGGETQYF
17	TRBJ2-1	TRBV24-1	CATSEPPGLAGGNEQFF
15	TRBJ1-5	TRBV5-8	CASSSGSMDNQPQHF
15	TRBJ2-1	TRBV7-9	CASSKLTHERNEQFF
14	TRBJ1-6	TRBV20-1	CSARDRAYNSPLHF
14	TRBJ2-2	TRBV20-1	CSARIAAFSGELFF
15	TRBJ2-7	TRBV28	CASRPGLAGVYEQYF
13	TRBJ2-5	TRBV7-9	CASVDGSQETQYF
15	TRBJ2-2	TRBV9	CASSAPTENTGELFF
15	TRBJ2-7	TRBV11-2	CASTRRDRGTYEQYF
14	TRBJ2-4	TRBV20-1	CSASSGASKNIQYF
17	TRBJ2-2	TRBV7-9	CASSYLPTGDNTGELFF
14	TRBJ2-3	TRBV20-1	CSALSGRGTDTQYF
17	TRBJ1-6	TRBV4-1	CASSQDYSGTVNSPLHF
16	TRBJ2-2	TRBV27	CASSSFGAGVGGELFF
12	TRBJ1-2	TRBV12-3/TRBV12-4	CAGLTYGYGYTF
15	TRBJ1-4	TRBV4-1	CASSRQGAFGEKLFF
14	TRBJ1-5	TRBV30	CAWSPQGPRQPQHF
16	TRBJ2-2	TRBV20-1	CSARNYYGPQGGELFF
13	TRBJ1-2	TRBV15	CATSRDGLLGYTF
21	TRBJ2-7	TRBV18	CASSPPNSFYGTSGGTAEQYF
15	TRBJ2-5	TRBV24-1	CATSDSGTEQETQYF
19	TRBJ2-3	TRBV20-1	CSALSALTSGRADGDTQYF
15	TRBJ1-2	TRBV7-3	CASSLTGDLLYGYTF
17	TRBJ2-7	TRBV10-3	CAISEQLAPGGLYEQYF
12	TRBJ1-1	TRBV27	CATSGGGTEAFF
12	TRBJ2-3	TRBV20-1	CSAPTGTDTQYF
15	TRBJ2-5	TRBV7-2	CASSPQTSYQETQYF
14	TRBJ2-7	TRBV6-1	CASGWGTGAYEQYF
16	TRBJ2-2	TRBV20-1	CSARRRQRFNTGELFF
16	TRBJ2-3	TRBV15	CATSRGLAGNTDTQYF
19	TRBJ1-1	TRBV20-1	CSARVPSQRVGSENTEAFF
15	TRBJ2-3	TRBV9	CASSDSGGAADTQYF
13	TRBJ2-6	TRBV12-5	CARTWDGANVLTF
16	TRBJ2-3	TRBV4-3	CASSQTLAGGEGTQYF
15	TRBJ2-3	TRBV11-2	CASSYFGGFTDTQYF
20	TRBJ2-1	TRBV7-9	CASSLMGQGARGGIYNEQFF
11	TRBJ1-1	TRBV3-1	CASGRGFEAFF
12	TRBJ2-3	TRBV7-9	CASSWETDTQYF
13	TRBJ2-3	TRBV19	CASSWRELDTQYF
15	TRBJ1-6	TRBV28	CASSSGQTSRGPLHF